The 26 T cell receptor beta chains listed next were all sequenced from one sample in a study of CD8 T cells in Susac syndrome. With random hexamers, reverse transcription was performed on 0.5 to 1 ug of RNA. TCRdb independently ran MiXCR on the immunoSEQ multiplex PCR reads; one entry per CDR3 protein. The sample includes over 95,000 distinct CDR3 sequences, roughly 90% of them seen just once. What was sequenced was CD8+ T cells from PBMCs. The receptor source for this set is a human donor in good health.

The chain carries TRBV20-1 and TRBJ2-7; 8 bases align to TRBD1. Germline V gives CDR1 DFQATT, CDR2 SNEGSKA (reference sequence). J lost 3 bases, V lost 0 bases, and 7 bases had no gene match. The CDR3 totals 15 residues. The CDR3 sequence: CSARDPGTGGYEQYF. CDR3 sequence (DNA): TGCAGTGCTAGAGACCCCGGGACAGGCGGCTACGAGCAGTACTTC.

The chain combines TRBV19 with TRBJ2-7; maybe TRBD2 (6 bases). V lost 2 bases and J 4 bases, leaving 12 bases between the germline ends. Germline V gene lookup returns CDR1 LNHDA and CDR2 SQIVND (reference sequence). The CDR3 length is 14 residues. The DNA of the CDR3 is TGTGCCAGTAGTATACCCGGGAGTAAATACGAGCAGTACTTC. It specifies CASSIPGSKYEQYF.

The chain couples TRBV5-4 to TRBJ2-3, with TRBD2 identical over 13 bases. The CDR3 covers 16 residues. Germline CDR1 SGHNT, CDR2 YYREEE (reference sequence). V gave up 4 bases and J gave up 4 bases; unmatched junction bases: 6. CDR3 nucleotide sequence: TGTGCCAGCAGCGCTCGACTAGCGGGAGGATCAGATACGCAGTATTTT. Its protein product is CASSARLAGGSDTQYF. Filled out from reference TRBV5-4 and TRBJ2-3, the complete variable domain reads ETGVTQSPTHLIKTRGQQVTLRCSSQSGHNTVSWYQQALGQGPQFIFQYYREEENGRGNFPPRFSGLQFPNYSSELNVNALELDDSALYLCASSARLAGGSDTQYFGPGTRLTVL.

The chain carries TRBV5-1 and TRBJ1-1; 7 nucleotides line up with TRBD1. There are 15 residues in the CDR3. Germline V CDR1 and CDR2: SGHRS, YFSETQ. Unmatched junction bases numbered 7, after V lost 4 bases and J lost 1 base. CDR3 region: CASSPGQIRNTEAFF. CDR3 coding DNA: TGCGCCAGCAGCCCGGGACAGATAAGGAACACTGAAGCTTTCTTT.

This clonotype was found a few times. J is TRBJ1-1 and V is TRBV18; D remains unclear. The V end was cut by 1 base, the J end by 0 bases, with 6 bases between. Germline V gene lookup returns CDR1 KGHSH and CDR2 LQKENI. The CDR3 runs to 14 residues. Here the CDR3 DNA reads TGTGCCAGCTCACCACGGCCCTTGAACACTGAAGCTTTCTTT. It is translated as CASSPRPLNTEAFF.

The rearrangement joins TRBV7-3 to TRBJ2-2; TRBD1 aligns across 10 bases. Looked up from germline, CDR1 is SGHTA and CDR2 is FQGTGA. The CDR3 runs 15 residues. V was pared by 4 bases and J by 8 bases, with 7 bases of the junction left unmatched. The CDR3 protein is CASSSRDRGPGELFF. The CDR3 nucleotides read TGTGCCAGCAGCTCAAGAGACAGGGGGCCAGGGGAGCTGTTTTTT. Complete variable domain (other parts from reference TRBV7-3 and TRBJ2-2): GAGVSQTPSNKVTEKGKYVELRCDPISGHTALYWYRQSLGQGPEFLIYFQGTGAADDSGLPNDRFFAVRPEGSVSTLKIQRTERGDSAVYLCASSSRDRGPGELFFGEGSRLTVL.

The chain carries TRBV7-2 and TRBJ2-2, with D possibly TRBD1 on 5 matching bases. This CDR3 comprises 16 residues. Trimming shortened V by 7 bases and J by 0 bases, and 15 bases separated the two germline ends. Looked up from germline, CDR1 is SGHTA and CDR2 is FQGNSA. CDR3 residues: CASTNKGSANTGELFF. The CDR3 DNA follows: TGTGCCAGCACCAACAAGGGGTCTGCGAACACCGGGGAGCTGTTTTTT.

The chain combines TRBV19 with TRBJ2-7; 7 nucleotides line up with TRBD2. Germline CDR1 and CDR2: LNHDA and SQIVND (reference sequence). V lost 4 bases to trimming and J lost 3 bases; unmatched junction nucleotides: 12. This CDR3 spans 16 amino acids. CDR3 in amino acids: CASSTLGRLADYEQYF. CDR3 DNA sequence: TGTGCCAGTAGTACTCTCGGTCGGCTAGCGGACTACGAGCAGTACTTC.

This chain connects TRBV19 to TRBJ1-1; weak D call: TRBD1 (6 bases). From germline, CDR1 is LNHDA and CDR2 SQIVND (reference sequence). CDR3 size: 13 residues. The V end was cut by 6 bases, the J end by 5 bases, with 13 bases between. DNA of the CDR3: TGTGCCAGTAGGAACAAGGGGGAGACTGAAGCTTTCTTT. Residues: CASRNKGETEAFF. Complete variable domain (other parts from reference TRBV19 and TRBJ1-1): DGGITQSPKYLFRKEGQNVTLSCEQNLNHDAMYWYRQDPGQGLRLIYYSQIVNDFQKGDIAEGYSVSREKKESFPLTVTSAQKNPTAFYLCASRNKGETEAFFGQGTRLTVV.

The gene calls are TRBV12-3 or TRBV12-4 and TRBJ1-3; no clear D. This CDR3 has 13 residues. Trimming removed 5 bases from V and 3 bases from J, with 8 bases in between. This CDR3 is CASSNNSGNTIYF. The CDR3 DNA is TGTGCCAGCAGTAACAACAGTGGAAACACCATATATTTT.

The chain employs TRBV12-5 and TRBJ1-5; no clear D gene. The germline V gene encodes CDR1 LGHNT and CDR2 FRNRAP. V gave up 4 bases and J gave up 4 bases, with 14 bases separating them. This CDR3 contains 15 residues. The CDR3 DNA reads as TGTGCTAGTGGTTGGACTTCCCCTACTAATCAGCCCCAGCATTTT. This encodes CASGWTSPTNQPQHF.

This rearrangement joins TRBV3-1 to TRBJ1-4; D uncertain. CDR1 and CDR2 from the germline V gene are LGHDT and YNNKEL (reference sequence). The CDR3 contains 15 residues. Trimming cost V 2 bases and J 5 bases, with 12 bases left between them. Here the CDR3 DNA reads TGTGCCAGCAGCCAATCAAAGGGTGGGAATGAAAAACTGTTTTTT. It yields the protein CASSQSKGGNEKLFF.

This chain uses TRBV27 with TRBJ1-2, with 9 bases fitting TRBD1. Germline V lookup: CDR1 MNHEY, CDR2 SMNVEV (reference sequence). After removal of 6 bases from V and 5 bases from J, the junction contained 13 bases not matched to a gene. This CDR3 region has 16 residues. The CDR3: CASRVTGGSGLYGYTF. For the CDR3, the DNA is TGTGCCAGCAGGGTTACAGGGGGCTCTGGGCTTTATGGCTACACCTTC.

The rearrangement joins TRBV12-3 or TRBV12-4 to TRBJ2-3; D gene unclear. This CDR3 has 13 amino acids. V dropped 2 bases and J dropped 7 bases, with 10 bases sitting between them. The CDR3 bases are TGTGCCAGCAGTTTATCTCCAACTTATACGCAGTATTTT. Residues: CASSLSPTYTQYF.

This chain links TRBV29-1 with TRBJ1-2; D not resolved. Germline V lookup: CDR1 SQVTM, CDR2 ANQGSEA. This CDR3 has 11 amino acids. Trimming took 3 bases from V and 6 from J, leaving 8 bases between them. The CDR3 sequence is CSVESRNGYTF. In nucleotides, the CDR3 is TGCAGCGTTGAGAGCCGTAATGGCTACACCTTC.

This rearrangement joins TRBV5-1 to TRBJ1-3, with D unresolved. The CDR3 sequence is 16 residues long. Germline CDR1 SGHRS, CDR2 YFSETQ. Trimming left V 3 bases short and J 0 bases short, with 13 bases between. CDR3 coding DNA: TGCGCCAGCAGCTCGGACTCAAGTTTCTCTGGAAACACCATATATTTT. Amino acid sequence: CASSSDSSFSGNTIYF.

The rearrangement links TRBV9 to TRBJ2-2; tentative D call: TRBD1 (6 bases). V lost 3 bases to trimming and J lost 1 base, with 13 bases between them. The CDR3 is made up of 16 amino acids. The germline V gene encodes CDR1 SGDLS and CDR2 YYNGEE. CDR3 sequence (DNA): TGTGCCAGCAGCGCCTCACTAGGGGGGAACACCGGGGAGCTGTTTTTT. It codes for CASSASLGGNTGELFF.

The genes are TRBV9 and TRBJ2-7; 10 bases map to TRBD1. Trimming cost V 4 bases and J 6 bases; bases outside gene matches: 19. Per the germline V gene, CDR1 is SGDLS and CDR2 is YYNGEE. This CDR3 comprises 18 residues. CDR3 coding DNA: TGTGCCAGCAGCATCACCCAAAGGGACAGGGGATGTTGGTCCGAGCAGTACTTC. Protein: CASSITQRDRGCWSEQYF.

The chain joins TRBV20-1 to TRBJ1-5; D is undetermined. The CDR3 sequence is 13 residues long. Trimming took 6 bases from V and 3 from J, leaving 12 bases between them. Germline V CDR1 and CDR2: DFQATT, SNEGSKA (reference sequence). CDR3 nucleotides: TGCAGTGCACTCCGGAAGGACAATCAGCCCCAGCATTTT. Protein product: CSALRKDNQPQHF.

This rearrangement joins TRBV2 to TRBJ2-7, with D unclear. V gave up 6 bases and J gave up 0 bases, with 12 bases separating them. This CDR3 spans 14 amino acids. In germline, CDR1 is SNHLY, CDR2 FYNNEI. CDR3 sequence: CASRGTASSYEQYF. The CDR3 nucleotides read TGTGCCAGCAGGGGAACCGCGAGCTCCTACGAGCAGTACTTC.

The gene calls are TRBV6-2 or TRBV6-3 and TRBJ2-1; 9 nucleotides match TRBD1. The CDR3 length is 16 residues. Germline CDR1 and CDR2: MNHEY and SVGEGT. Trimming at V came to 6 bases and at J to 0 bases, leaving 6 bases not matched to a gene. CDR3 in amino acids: CASSPEGQGSYNEQFF. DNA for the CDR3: TGTGCCAGCAGCCCAGAGGGACAGGGCTCCTACAATGAGCAGTTCTTC.

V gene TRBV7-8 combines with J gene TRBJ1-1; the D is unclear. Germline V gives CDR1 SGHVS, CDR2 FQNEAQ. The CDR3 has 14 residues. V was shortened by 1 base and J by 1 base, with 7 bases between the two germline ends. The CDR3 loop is CASSLGFGNTEAFF. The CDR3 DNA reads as TGTGCCAGCAGCTTAGGCTTCGGGAACACTGAAGCTTTCTTT.

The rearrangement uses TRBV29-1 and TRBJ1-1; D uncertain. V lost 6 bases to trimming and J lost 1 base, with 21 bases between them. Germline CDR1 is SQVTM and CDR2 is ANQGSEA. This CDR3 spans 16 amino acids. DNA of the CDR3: TGCAGCGTCCCCCGTTCAGAGAGGGAGACGAACACTGAAGCTTTCTTT. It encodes CSVPRSERETNTEAFF.

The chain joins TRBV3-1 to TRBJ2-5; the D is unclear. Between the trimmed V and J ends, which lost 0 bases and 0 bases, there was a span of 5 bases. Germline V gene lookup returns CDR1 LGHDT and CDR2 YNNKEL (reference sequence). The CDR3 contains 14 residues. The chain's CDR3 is CASSQDLNQETQYF. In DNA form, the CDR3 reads TGTGCCAGCAGCCAAGACCTAAACCAAGAGACCCAGTACTTC.

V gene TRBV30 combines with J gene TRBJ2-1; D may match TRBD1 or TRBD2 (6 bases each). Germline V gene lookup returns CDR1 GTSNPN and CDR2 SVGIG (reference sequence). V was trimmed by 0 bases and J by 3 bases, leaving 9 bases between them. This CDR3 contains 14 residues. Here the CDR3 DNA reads TGTGCCTGGAGTGTAGGAGGGGGCTACAATGAGCAGTTCTTC. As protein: CAWSVGGGYNEQFF.

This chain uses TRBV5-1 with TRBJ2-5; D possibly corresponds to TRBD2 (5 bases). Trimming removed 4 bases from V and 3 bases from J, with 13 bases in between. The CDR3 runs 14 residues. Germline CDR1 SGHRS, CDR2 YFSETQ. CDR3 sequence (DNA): TGCGCCAGCAGCGGCGGTCGGGAAAAAGAGACCCAGTACTTC. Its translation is CASSGGREKETQYF. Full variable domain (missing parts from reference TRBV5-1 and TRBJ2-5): KAGVTQTPRYLIKTRGQQVTLSCSPISGHRSVSWYQQTPGQGLQFLFEYFSETQRNKGNFPGRFSGRQFSNSRSEMNVSTLELGDSALYLCASSGGREKETQYFGPGTRLLVL.